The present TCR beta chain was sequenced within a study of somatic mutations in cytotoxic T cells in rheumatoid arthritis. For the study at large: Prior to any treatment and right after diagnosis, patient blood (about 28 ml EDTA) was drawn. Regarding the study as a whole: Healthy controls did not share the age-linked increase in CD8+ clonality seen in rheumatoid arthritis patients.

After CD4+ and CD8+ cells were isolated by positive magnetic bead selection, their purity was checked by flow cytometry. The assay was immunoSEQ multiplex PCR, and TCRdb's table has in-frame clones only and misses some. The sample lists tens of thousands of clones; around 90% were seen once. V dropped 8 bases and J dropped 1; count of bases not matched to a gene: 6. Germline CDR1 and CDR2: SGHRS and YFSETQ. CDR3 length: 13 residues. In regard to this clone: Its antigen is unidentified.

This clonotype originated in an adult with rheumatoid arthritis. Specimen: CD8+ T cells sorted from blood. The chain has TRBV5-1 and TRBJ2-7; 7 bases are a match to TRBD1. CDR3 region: CASRGQDSYEQYF. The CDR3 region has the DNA TGCGCCAGTAGAGGACAGGATTCCTACGAGCAGTACTTC.